This note documents a single TCR beta chain sequence. Here immunoSEQ multiplex PCR was the method, and the copy in TCRdb shows in-frame clones only, minus some. The sample includes nearly 500,000 clones, 76% of them seen just once. This CDR3 is 16 amino acids long. J lost 2 bases, V lost 2 bases, and 6 bases had no gene match. In germline, CDR1 is MRHNA, CDR2 SNTAGT. These data are taken from a study of shared clonotypes between healthy human individuals. HIV-negative, healthy adults without recent acute infections or vaccinations were the donors. The sequence came from a woman in her thirties or forties in good health. Some clones in this sample may be carry-over from other donors' samples. The chain couples TRBV6-4 to TRBJ2-3; TRBD2 aligns across 8 bases. The sequenced material came from PBMCs. The CDR3 DNA sequence: TGTGCCAGCAGTGACCCCGGGAGGGCTTCCACAGATACGCAGTATTTT. This sequence encodes CASSDPGRASTDTQYF.